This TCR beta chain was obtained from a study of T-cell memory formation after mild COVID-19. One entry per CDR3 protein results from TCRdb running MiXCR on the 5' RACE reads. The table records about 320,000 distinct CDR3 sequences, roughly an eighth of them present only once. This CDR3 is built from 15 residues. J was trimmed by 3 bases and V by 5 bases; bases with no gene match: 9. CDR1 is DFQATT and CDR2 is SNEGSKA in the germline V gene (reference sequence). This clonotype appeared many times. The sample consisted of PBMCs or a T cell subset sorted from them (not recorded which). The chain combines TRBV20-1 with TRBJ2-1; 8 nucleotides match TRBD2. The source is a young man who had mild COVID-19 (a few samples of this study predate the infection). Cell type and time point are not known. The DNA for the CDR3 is TGCAGTGCTCTTCCACTAGCGGATATCTACAATGAGCAGTTCTTC. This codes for CSALPLADIYNEQFF.